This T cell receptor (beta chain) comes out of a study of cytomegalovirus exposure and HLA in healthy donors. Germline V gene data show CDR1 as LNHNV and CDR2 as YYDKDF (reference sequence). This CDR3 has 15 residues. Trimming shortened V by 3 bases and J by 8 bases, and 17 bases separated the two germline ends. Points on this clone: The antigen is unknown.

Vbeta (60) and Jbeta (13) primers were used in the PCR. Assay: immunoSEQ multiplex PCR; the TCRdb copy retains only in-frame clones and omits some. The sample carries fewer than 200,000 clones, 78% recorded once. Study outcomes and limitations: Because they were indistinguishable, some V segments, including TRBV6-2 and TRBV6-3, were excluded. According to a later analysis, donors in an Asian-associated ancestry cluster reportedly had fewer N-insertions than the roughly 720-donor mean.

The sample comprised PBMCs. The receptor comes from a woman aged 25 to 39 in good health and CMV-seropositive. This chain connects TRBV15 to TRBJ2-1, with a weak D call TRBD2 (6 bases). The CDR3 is CATSRGGDPPDEQFF. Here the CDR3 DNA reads TGTGCCACCAGCAGGGGAGGCGACCCCCCCGATGAGCAGTTCTTC.